This TCR beta chain originates from a study of PD-L1 blockade in urothelial cancer. Overall study context: Bladder-origin urothelial cancer in males described twenty-five of the 29 patients.

The assay was immunoSEQ multiplex PCR, and TCRdb's table has in-frame clones only and misses some. Here the sample spans tens of thousands of clones, under 90% being singletons. Germline-derived CDR1 and CDR2 are SGHTA and FQGNSA. This CDR3 spans 13 amino acids. After removal of 4 bases from V and 5 bases from J, the junction contained 2 bases not matched to a gene. Time point defined: pretreatment peripheral blood. This TCR derives from a man in his 60s with urothelial cancer. Sequencing used PBMCs, obtained around atezolizumab (anti-PD-L1) treatment. The chain carries TRBV7-2 and TRBJ2-7; 10 bases match TRBD1. CDR3 in DNA: TGTGCCAGCAGCTCGGGGACAGGGGACGAGCAGTACTTC. Protein: CASSSGTGDEQYF.